A selection of T cell receptor beta chains follows, all from one sample in a study of control samples from healthy donors and cancer patients. Assay: immunoSEQ multiplex PCR; the TCRdb copy retains only in-frame clones and omits some. The sample lists approximately 86,000 clones, over 75% seen once, with 2.1% in the top ten. The sample was blood. Receptors originate from a woman aged 40 to 50 in good health. Both conserved end residues are part of each CDR3. The D gene is left open where the match is weak. The size entry is marked missing in some rows and otherwise reads once, few, many or a size class.

NA,13,NA,TRBV6-5,TRBJ1-3,TGTGCCAGCAGTTTCGGACCGGGAAACACCATATATTTT,CASSFGPGNTIYF
NA,14,TRBD1,TRBV30,TRBJ2-7,TGTGCCTGGAGTGCGGGACAGGGTAGTGACGAGCAGTACTTC,CAWSAGQGSDEQYF
few,14,TRBD1,TRBV7-2,TRBJ1-2,TGTGCCAGCAGCTTTATGGGACAGGACTATGGCTACACCTTC,CASSFMGQDYGYTF
NA,15,TRBD1,TRBV5-1,TRBJ1-4,TGCGCCAGCAGCTTGGGGACAGGGTTGGCTGAAAAACTGTTTTTT,CASSLGTGLAEKLFF
NA,15,NA,TRBV6-1,TRBJ1-3,TGTGCCAGCAGTGAAGTGTGGGCAGGTGGAAACACCATATATTTT,CASSEVWAGGNTIYF
NA,12,NA,TRBV7-9,TRBJ1-4,TGTGCCAGCAGCCCCCCTGGGGAAAAACTGTTTTTT,CASSPPGEKLFF
NA,17,NA,TRBV7-9,TRBJ1-4,TGTGCCAGCAGCTTAGCGTTCGGGACTGAGGATAATGAAAAACTGTTTTTT,CASSLAFGTEDNEKLFF
NA,16,NA,TRBV7-8,TRBJ1-3,TGTGCCAGCAGCTTAGTGGCCGGCAGCTCTGGAAACACCATATATTTT,CASSLVAGSSGNTIYF
NA,13,NA,TRBV7-9,TRBJ1-1,TGTGCCAGCAGCGGGGACCCGAACACTGAAGCTTTCTTT,CASSGDPNTEAFF
NA,16,TRBD1,TRBV27,TRBJ2-1,TGTGCCAGCCGACAGGGGGCCCTCAGCTCCTACAATGAGCAGTTCTTC,CASRQGALSSYNEQFF
NA,15,NA,TRBV2,TRBJ1-1,TGTGCCAGCAGCAGTGGGCCGTTCCCAGGCACTGAAGCTTTCTTT,CASSSGPFPGTEAFF
NA,17,TRBD1,TRBV7-9,TRBJ1-5,TGTGCCAGCAGCCACAACAGGGGGCCGTTTAGCAATCAGCCCCAGCATTTT,CASSHNRGPFSNQPQHF
NA,13,NA,TRBV5-6,TRBJ2-3,TGTGCCAGCAGCTTTGGAGTCACAGATACGCAGTATTTT,CASSFGVTDTQYF
few,12,NA,TRBV25-1,TRBJ1-3,TGTGCCAGCACGACGGCTGGAAACACCATATATTTT,CASTTAGNTIYF
NA,14,TRBD1,TRBV7-2,TRBJ2-5,TGTGCCAGCAGCTTAGCTGGCAGGGGGGAGACCCAGTACTTC,CASSLAGRGETQYF
NA,16,TRBD1,TRBV5-1,TRBJ1-4,TGCGCCAGCAGCTTGGTCGGGACAGGGAATAATGAAAAACTGTTTTTT,CASSLVGTGNNEKLFF